These 11 T cell receptor beta chains came from one sample sequenced in a study of cytomegalovirus exposure and HLA in healthy donors. The PCR was carried out with 60 Vbeta primers and 13 Jbeta primers. The protocol was immunoSEQ multiplex PCR, while the TCRdb copy is restricted to in-frame clones and leaves out a portion. The sample contains roughly 150,000 clones, 60% to 80% of which appear only once. The material sequenced was PBMCs. These TCRs come from a woman between 40 and 50 years old in good health and CMV-seronegative.

This rearrangement joins TRBV9 to TRBJ2-1, with 8 positions matching TRBD1. Germline V CDR1 and CDR2: SGDLS, YYNGEE. The J segment lost 5 bases and the V segment lost 4 bases, leaving 11 bases of the junction unmatched. CDR3 length equals 16 residues. The CDR3, as DNA: TGTGCCAGCAGCTACCAGGAGGACAGGGACGACAATGAGCAGTTCTTC. Its translation is CASSYQEDRDDNEQFF.

The chain combines TRBV9 with TRBJ2-5; D gene unclear. V was clipped by 1 base and J by 7 bases, with 14 bases between them. CDR3 size: 14 residues. Germline V gene data show CDR1 as SGDLS and CDR2 as YYNGEE. CDR3 bases: TGTGCCAGCAGCGTAAGTGACACTGCCGGGACCCAGTACTTC. Amino acid sequence: CASSVSDTAGTQYF. The full variable domain, its missing parts supplied by reference TRBV9 and TRBJ2-5, is DSGVTQTPKHLITATGQRVTLRCSPRSGDLSVYWYQQSLDQGLQFLIQYYNGEERAKGNILERFSAQQFPDLHSELNLSSLELGDSALYFCASSVSDTAGTQYFGPGTRLLVL.

This clone was counted only a few times. V is TRBV6-1 and J is TRBJ2-7; D might be TRBD1 (7 bases). Looked up from germline, CDR1 is MNHNS and CDR2 is SASEGT. V lost 5 bases to trimming and J lost 5 bases, with 16 bases between them. The CDR3 has 14 amino acids. The CDR3 region is CASSSTDREDEQYF. The DNA of the CDR3 is TGTGCCAGCAGTTCAACCGACAGGGAGGACGAGCAGTACTTC.

The DNA of the CDR3 is TGTGCCAGCAGCTCTCAGGACAGGAACACTGAAGCTTTCTTT. Translated: CASSSQDRNTEAFF. V gene TRBV9 combines with J gene TRBJ1-1; possible D gene TRBD1, 6 bases. The CDR3 is 14 residues long. V dropped 4 bases and J dropped 1 base, with 11 bases sitting between them. Germline V gives CDR1 SGDLS, CDR2 YYNGEE.

Comment on this clone: The junction departs from germline at one end; a sequencing error may be responsible. This rearrangement joins TRBV7-9 to TRBJ2-1; TRBD2 aligns across 7 bases. The germline V gene has CDR1 SEHNR and CDR2 FQNEAQ (reference sequence). This CDR3 spans 14 amino acids. Here the CDR3 reads CSSSYGLVGNEQFF. The CDR3 coding sequence is TGTTCCAGCAGCTACGGACTAGTTGGCAATGAGCAGTTCTTC.

V usage is TRBV2 and J usage is TRBJ2-3; TRBD2 is a possible D gene (7 bases). Trimming removed 6 bases from V and 3 bases from J, with 10 bases in between. The V gene's germline CDR1 is SNHLY and CDR2 FYNNEI. The CDR3 is made up of 13 amino acids. The CDR3 DNA sequence: TGTGCCAGCAGGAGGGGGGGGACAGATACGCAGTATTTT. Protein: CASRRGGTDTQYF.

This sequence joins TRBV19 and TRBJ2-2; 7 bases align to TRBD1. CDR1 is LNHDA and CDR2 is SQIVND in the germline V gene (reference sequence). With V trimmed by 1 base and J by 5 bases, 4 bases remained unmatched. There are 15 residues in the CDR3. The CDR3 nucleotides read TGTGCCAGTAGTATAGGTAGGGGGCAAACCGGGGAGCTGTTTTTT. Translating gives CASSIGRGQTGELFF.

This chain links TRBV6-5 with TRBJ2-4, with 10 nucleotides matching TRBD2. The CDR3 is 16 residues long. Germline V gives CDR1 MNHEY, CDR2 SVGAGI. Trimming removed 0 bases from V and 9 bases from J; junction bases left unmatched: 8. CDR3 sequence: CASSYSGLAHRGIQYF. In DNA, the CDR3 is TGTGCCAGCAGTTACTCGGGACTAGCGCACCGTGGCATTCAGTACTTC.

V and J are TRBV11-2 and TRBJ2-7, with 7 bases matching TRBD1. In germline, CDR1 is SGHAT, CDR2 FQNNGV. The CDR3 consists of 15 residues. Unmatched junction bases numbered 9, after V lost 5 bases and J lost 2 bases. In DNA form, the CDR3 reads TGTGCCAGCAGCCGTCGAGGGCAGGGGGCCTACGAGCAGTACTTC. Protein: CASSRRGQGAYEQYF. The entire variable domain, with the rest obtained from reference TRBV11-2 and TRBJ2-7, is as follows: EAGVAQSPRYKIIEKRQSVAFWCNPISGHATLYWYQQILGQGPKLLIQFQNNGVVDDSQLPKDRFSAERLKGVDSTLKIQPAKLEDSAVYLCASSRRGQGAYEQYFGPGTRLTVT.

The chain employs TRBV5-1 and TRBJ1-2; tentatively, D is TRBD1 (5 bases). V was trimmed by 0 bases and J by 4 bases, leaving 10 bases between them. The CDR3 is 14 amino acids. The germline V gene encodes CDR1 SGHRS and CDR2 YFSETQ. Here the CDR3 reads CASSLEGVSYGYTF. Here the CDR3 DNA reads TGCGCCAGCAGCTTGGAAGGGGTTAGCTATGGCTACACCTTC.

The rearrangement joins TRBV5-4 to TRBJ2-7; 10 positions agree with TRBD1. The CDR3 contains 14 residues. Germline-derived CDR1 and CDR2 are SGHNT and YYREEE (reference sequence). The ends lost 3 bases at V and 4 bases at J; junction bases unmatched: 4. This CDR3 is CASSSRDRGYEQYF. CDR3 coding DNA: TGTGCCAGCAGCTCCCGGGACAGGGGTTACGAGCAGTACTTC.